This T cell receptor beta chain was retrieved from a study of regulatory T cells in long-lasting Graves disease. The time point here: newly diagnosed GD, antithyroid drugs for less than 3 months. Construction of the TCR library relied on RNA isolated from PBMCs. Libraries of TCR beta came from iRepertoire HTBI primers plus Arm-PCR of CDR3 regions. MiXCR, applied by TCRdb to the multiplex PCR reads, yields one record per CDR3 protein. The sample yields around 420,000 distinct CDR3 sequences, approximately 15% seen once. This clonotype was recorded many times. Germline CDR1 reads SGHTA; CDR2 reads FQGNSA. The CDR3 is 16 residues long. Trimming shortened V by 2 bases and J by 4 bases, and 17 bases separated the two germline ends. These records were also assigned to another study, of T cells in Graves' hyperthyroidism and ophthalmopathy. That work adds: HTBI primers were used for first-round RT-PCR of the TCR CDR3.

The origin of this receptor is a woman in her thirties or forties with Graves disease. This material consisted of peripheral blood mononuclear cells (PBMCs), taken at new diagnosis, from a patient treated with antithyroid drugs. The rearrangement links TRBV7-2 to TRBJ1-2, with D perhaps matching TRBD1 (6 bases). Written as DNA, the CDR3 is TGTGCCAGCAGCTTAAGGTTTAACCCGGACAGCTATGGCTACACCTTC. This gives the protein CASSLRFNPDSYGYTF.